This T cell receptor (beta chain) was identified in a study of blood T cell repertoires in COVID-19. In this sample, this clone turned up a few times. This table comes from immunoSEQ multiplex PCR, and its TCRdb copy is limited to in-frame clones, with some not included. Altogether hundreds of thousands of clones are present, about 87% being singletons, with the ten largest covering roughly 1.6%. Germline CDR1 SGHAT, CDR2 FQNNGV. Trimming removed 5 bases from V and 2 bases from J, with 10 bases in between. The CDR3 sequence is 14 residues long. The rearrangement links TRBV11-2 to TRBJ2-1, with D tentatively TRBD2 (5 bases). This TCR was sampled from a woman aged 40 to 49 who had recovered from COVID-19. The sequenced material came from peripheral blood. The CDR3 sequence is CASSASGTYNEQFF. The CDR3 coding sequence is TGTGCCAGCAGCGCTTCCGGGACCTACAATGAGCAGTTCTTC.